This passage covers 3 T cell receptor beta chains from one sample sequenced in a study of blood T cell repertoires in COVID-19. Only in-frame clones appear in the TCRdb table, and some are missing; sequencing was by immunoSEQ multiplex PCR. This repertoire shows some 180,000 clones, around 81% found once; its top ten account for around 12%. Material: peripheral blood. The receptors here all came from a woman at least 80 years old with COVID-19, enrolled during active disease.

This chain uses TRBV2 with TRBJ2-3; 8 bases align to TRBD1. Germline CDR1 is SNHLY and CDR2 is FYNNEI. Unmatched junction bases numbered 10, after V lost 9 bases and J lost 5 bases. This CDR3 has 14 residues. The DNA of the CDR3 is TGTGCCAGTAAGAGGCAGGGGGCCAGAGATACGCAGTATTTT. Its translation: CASKRQGARDTQYF. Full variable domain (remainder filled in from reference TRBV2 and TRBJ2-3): EPEVTQTPSHQVTQMGQEVILRCVPISNHLYFYWYRQILGQKVEFLVSFYNNEISEKSEIFDDQFSVERPDGSNFTLKIRSTKLEDSAMYFCASKRQGARDTQYFGPGTRLTVL.

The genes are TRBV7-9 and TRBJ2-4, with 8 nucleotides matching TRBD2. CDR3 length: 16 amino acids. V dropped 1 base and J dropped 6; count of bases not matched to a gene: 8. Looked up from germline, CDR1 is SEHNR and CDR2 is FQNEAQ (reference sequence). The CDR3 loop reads CASSLGGGIRGNIQYF. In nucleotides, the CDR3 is TGTGCCAGCAGCTTAGGCGGGGGGATAAGAGGAAACATTCAGTACTTC.

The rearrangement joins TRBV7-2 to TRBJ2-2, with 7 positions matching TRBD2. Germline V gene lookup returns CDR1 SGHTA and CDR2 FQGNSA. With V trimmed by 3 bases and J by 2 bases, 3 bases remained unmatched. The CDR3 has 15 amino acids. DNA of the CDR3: TGTGCCAGCAGCTTGACTAGCTACAACACCGGGGAGCTGTTTTTT. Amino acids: CASSLTSYNTGELFF.